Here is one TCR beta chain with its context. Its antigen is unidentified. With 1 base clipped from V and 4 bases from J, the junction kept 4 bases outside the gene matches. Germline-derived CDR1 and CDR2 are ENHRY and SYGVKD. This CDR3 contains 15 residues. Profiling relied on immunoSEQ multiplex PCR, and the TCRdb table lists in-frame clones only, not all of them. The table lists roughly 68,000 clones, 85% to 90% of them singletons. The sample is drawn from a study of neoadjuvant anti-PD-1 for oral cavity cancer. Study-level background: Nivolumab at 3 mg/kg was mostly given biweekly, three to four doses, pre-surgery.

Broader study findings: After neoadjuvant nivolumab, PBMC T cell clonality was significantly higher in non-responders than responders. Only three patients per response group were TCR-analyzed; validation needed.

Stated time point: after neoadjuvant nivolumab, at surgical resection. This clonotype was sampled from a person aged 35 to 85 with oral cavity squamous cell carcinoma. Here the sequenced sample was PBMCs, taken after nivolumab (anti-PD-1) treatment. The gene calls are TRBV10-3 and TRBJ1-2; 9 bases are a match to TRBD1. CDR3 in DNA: TGTGCCATCAGTGAGTACGAGACAGGGGGCTATGGCTACACCTTC. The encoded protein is CAISEYETGGYGYTF.